The entry below describes one T cell receptor (beta chain). Its antigen is not known. The sample belongs to a study of cytomegalovirus exposure and HLA in healthy donors. General study findings and limits: A prior analysis recorded that most TCR beta V segments were productive about 90% or about 30% of the time.

PCR involved 60 Vbeta and 13 Jbeta primers. Repertoires were generated with immunoSEQ multiplex PCR, while TCRdb's copy carries only in-frame clones and drops some. The sample gives over 110,000 clones, about four fifths of which show up once; about 6.8% is in the top ten. The CDR3 has 13 residues. V lost 10 bases and J 3 bases, leaving 15 bases between the germline ends. CDR1 is LNHDA, CDR2 SQIVND, per germline (reference sequence). Source material: PBMCs. The origin of this receptor is a woman aged 40 to 49 in good health and CMV-seropositive. The V gene is TRBV19, the J gene TRBJ2-5; perhaps TRBD1 as D (6 bases). CDR3 nucleotides: TGTGCCACCTCAATGAGGACAGAAGAGACCCAGTACTTC. Translating it yields CATSMRTEETQYF. Full variable domain (remainder filled in from reference TRBV19 and TRBJ2-5): DGGITQSPKYLFRKEGQNVTLSCEQNLNHDAMYWYRQDPGQGLRLIYYSQIVNDFQKGDIAEGYSVSREKKESFPLTVTSAQKNPTAFYLCATSMRTEETQYFGPGTRLLVL.